This T cell receptor (beta chain) was observed in a study of T cell responses to AZD1222 COVID-19 vaccine. Study details: The analysis combined second doses at about 4 or about 12 weeks.

Generated by immunoSEQ multiplex PCR, the TCRdb table keeps only in-frame clones and is missing some. The sample lists some 130,000 clones, about 93% seen once, with 4.5% to 6% in the top ten. Comment on this clone: The antigen is unknown.

Unmatched junction bases numbered 7, after V lost 2 bases and J lost 6 bases. The CDR3 loop spans 17 amino acids. CDR1 and CDR2 (germline): MNHEY, SVGEGT. Overall study findings and caveats: Targets within unmutated variant regions were reportedly found for nearly half of spike-specific TCRs. It should be noted that donors were predominantly white British and more often female, and clonal diversity was possibly underestimated. The repertoires were collected only after the peak T cell response.

The source material was peripheral blood, sampled on day 0 of AZD1222 vaccination. The TCR sequence derives from an adult in good health. This rearrangement joins TRBV6-2 or TRBV6-3 to TRBJ2-2; TRBD1 agrees at 12 bases. DNA of the CDR3: TGTGCCAGCAGTTACACTCGGGACAGGGGGCTTTCCGGGGAGCTGTTTTTT. Amino acids: CASSYTRDRGLSGELFF.